The rows below give T cell receptor beta chains drawn from one sample of a study of blood T cell repertoires in COVID-19. TCRdb's table, derived via immunoSEQ multiplex PCR, lists solely in-frame clones and lacks some. The data hold 300,000 or so clones, with 70% to 90% observed a single time. The sequenced material came from peripheral blood. Receptors originate from a woman between 45 and 65 years old who had recovered from COVID-19. CDR3s include the opening cysteine and the closing phenylalanine or tryptophan. The D gene is left open where the match is weak. A clone size is listed for some rows: how often the clone was seen (once, few, many), or a class if it is expanded.

>many|TRBV28|.|12|TRBJ1-5
CASSPLTGSQHF
TGTGCCAGCAGTCCTCTGACGGGGTCCCAGCATTTT
>.|TRBV9|TRBD2|16|TRBJ2-1
CASSVGGWEGPYEQFF
TGTGCCAGCAGCGTAGGGGGTTGGGAGGGCCCCTATGAGCAGTTCTTC
>few|TRBV28|TRBD1|14|TRBJ1-5
CASSFQGGNQPQHF
TGTGCCAGCAGTTTTCAGGGGGGCAATCAGCCCCAGCATTTT
>.|TRBV27|TRBD1|16|TRBJ2-1
CASSLRAGTAYNEQFF
TGTGCCAGCAGTTTAAGGGCTGGGACAGCCTACAATGAGCAGTTCTTC
>.|TRBV9|TRBD1|14|TRBJ2-3
CASSVGDRGAAQYF
TGTGCCAGCAGCGTTGGGGACAGAGGGGCGGCGCAGTATTTT
>.|TRBV14|TRBD1|14|TRBJ2-7
CASSRRQGRDEQYF
TGTGCCAGCAGCCGAAGACAGGGAAGGGACGAGCAGTACTTC
>.|TRBV27|TRBD2|15|TRBJ2-1
CASSPIAGEFGEQFF
TGTGCCAGCAGTCCAATAGCGGGAGAGTTTGGTGAGCAGTTCTTC
>.|TRBV12-3/TRBV12-4|.|12|TRBJ2-3
CASRQEGDTQYF
TGTGCCAGCAGGCAGGAGGGCGATACGCAGTATTTT
>.|TRBV7-3|TRBD2|16|TRBJ2-1
CASSPGLAGVSIEQFF
TGTGCCAGCAGCCCCGGACTAGCGGGAGTGAGTATAGAGCAGTTCTTC
>.|TRBV28|TRBD1|15|TRBJ1-5
CASTEGQGSFQPQHF
TGTGCCAGCACTGAAGGACAGGGCTCTTTTCAGCCCCAGCATTTT
>.|TRBV5-4|.|13|TRBJ2-5
CASSPDRGETQYF
TGTGCCAGCAGCCCGGACAGAGGGGAGACCCAGTACTTC
>.|TRBV18|TRBD1|16|TRBJ2-6
CASSPGTGTGANVLTF
TGTGCCAGCTCACCCGGGACAGGGACTGGGGCCAACGTCCTGACTTTC
>.|TRBV11-3|.|15|TRBJ2-7
CASSPRGGTSYEQYF
TGTGCCAGCAGCCCCCGGGGCGGGACCTCCTACGAGCAGTACTTC
>.|TRBV7-9|.|14|TRBJ1-2
CASSLSRGDYGYTF
TGTGCCAGCAGCTTATCCAGGGGTGACTATGGCTACACCTTC
>few|TRBV28|TRBD2|14|TRBJ2-7
CASSFAGGPYEQYF
TGTGCCAGCAGTTTCGCGGGGGGGCCCTACGAGCAGTACTTC
>.|TRBV9|TRBD2|15|TRBJ2-3
CASSVYGTNTDTQYF
TGTGCCAGCAGCGTTTACGGGACTAACACAGATACGCAGTATTTT
>.|TRBV6-1|TRBD1|15|TRBJ1-5
CASSAGQGSVQPQHF
TGTGCCAGCAGTGCGGGACAGGGATCGGTTCAGCCCCAGCATTTT
>.|TRBV4-3|TRBD1|16|TRBJ1-3
CASSQDWDSTPNTIYF
TGCGCCAGCAGCCAAGATTGGGACAGCACACCAAACACCATATATTTT
>.|TRBV6-5|TRBD1|13|TRBJ1-1
CASRPTGGTEAFF
TGTGCCAGCAGACCGACAGGGGGCACTGAAGCTTTCTTT
>.|TRBV27|TRBD2|15|TRBJ2-5
CASSLTSLAGETQYF
TGTGCCAGCAGTTTAACGTCACTAGCGGGAGAGACCCAGTACTTC
>.|TRBV3-1/TRBV3-2|.|14|TRBJ2-2
CASSQAWSTGELFF
TGTGCCAGCAGCCAAGCGTGGAGCACCGGGGAGCTGTTTTTT
>once|TRBV4-3|TRBD1|15|TRBJ2-7
CASSQGQGASYEQYF
TGCGCCAGCAGCCAAGGGCAGGGGGCATCGTACGAGCAGTACTTC
>.|TRBV7-9|.|12|TRBJ2-1
CASRELANEQFF
TGTGCCAGCAGAGAGCTAGCGAATGAGCAGTTCTTC
>once|TRBV5-8|.|13|TRBJ2-5
CASRRLGGETQYF
TGTGCCAGCAGACGGTTGGGGGGAGAGACCCAGTACTTC
>.|TRBV7-2|.|17|TRBJ2-1
CASSHSGVSWEGNEQFF
TGTGCCAGCAGCCATTCCGGGGTCTCTTGGGAAGGCAATGAGCAGTTCTTC
>.|TRBV27|.|14|TRBJ2-2
CASSAPPVTGELFF
TGTGCCAGCAGTGCTCCTCCAGTTACCGGGGAGCTGTTTTTT
>once|TRBV29-1|.|13|TRBJ2-5
CSVEEIGAETQYF
TGCAGCGTTGAAGAGATAGGGGCTGAGACCCAGTACTTC
>.|TRBV27|TRBD1|16|TRBJ1-5
CASSFAGTGGYQPQHF
TGTGCCAGCAGCTTCGCCGGGACAGGGGGATATCAGCCCCAGCATTTT
>.|TRBV28|.|17|TRBJ1-5
CASSFFFRRDGNQPQHF
TGTGCCAGCAGTTTCTTTTTTAGGCGGGACGGCAATCAGCCCCAGCATTTT
>.|TRBV6-2/TRBV6-3|TRBD2|17|TRBJ2-1
CASSYSRLAGGPNEQFF
TGTGCCAGCAGTTACTCGAGACTAGCGGGAGGGCCCAATGAGCAGTTCTTC
>.|TRBV11-2|TRBD2|16|TRBJ2-3
CASRASGRSPTDTQYF
TGTGCCAGCAGAGCTAGCGGGAGAAGCCCCACAGATACGCAGTATTTT
>.|TRBV7-2|TRBD1|15|TRBJ1-2
CASSLEPGQGLGYTF
TGTGCCAGCAGCTTAGAGCCCGGACAGGGGTTGGGCTACACCTTC
>.|TRBV29-1|TRBD1|13|TRBJ2-1
CSVGQGVNNEQFF
TGCAGCGTTGGACAGGGGGTAAACAATGAGCAGTTCTTC
>.|TRBV2|TRBD2|14|TRBJ2-1
CASSAAGGHNEQFF
TGTGCCAGCAGTGCAGCGGGGGGGCACAATGAGCAGTTCTTC
>.|TRBV7-8|.|14|TRBJ1-1
CASSSSTRDTEAFF
TGTGCCAGCAGCTCCTCGACCCGGGACACTGAAGCTTTCTTT
>.|TRBV18|.|15|TRBJ1-1
CASSPALGMNTEAFF
TGTGCCAGCTCCCCCGCATTGGGCATGAACACTGAAGCTTTCTTT
>.|TRBV11-2|.|17|TRBJ1-1
CASSLDRRSWGNTEAFF
TGTGCCAGCAGCTTAGACCGGAGGAGTTGGGGGAACACTGAAGCTTTCTTT
>.|TRBV4-2|.|15|TRBJ1-2
CASSPTPGEGYGYTF
TGTGCCAGCAGCCCAACACCCGGGGAGGGCTATGGCTACACCTTC
>few|TRBV5-4|.|14|TRBJ1-6
CASSLVGRERPLHF
TGTGCCAGCAGCTTGGTGGGCAGGGAAAGGCCCCTCCACTTT
>.|TRBV27|.|14|TRBJ1-2
CASSPWAGNDGYTF
TGTGCCAGCAGCCCTTGGGCGGGAAACGATGGCTACACCTTC
>.|TRBV6-4|TRBD2|14|TRBJ2-7
CASSDLAGAYEQYF
TGTGCCAGCAGTGACTTGGCGGGAGCCTACGAGCAGTACTTC
>.|TRBV27|TRBD2|16|TRBJ2-2
CASSFGLAGSTGELFF
TGTGCCAGCAGTTTTGGGCTAGCGGGATCCACCGGGGAGCTGTTTTTT
>.|TRBV7-5|.|16|TRBJ2-3
CARRPPGTGNTDTQYF
TGTGCCAGAAGACCCCCCGGGACAGGGAACACAGATACGCAGTATTTT
>.|TRBV7-6|.|19|TRBJ1-4
CASSLVYRATREANEKLFF
TGTGCCAGCAGCTTAGTTTATCGGGCAACGAGGGAAGCTAATGAAAAACTGTTTTTT
>.|TRBV2|.|13|TRBJ1-5
CASKGQINQPQHF
TGTGCCAGCAAAGGACAGATCAATCAGCCCCAGCATTTT
>.|TRBV3-1/TRBV3-2|.|15|TRBJ1-4
CASSQTQGNREKLFF
TGTGCCAGCAGCCAAACCCAGGGGAATCGAGAAAAACTGTTTTTT
>.|TRBV7-2|.|14|TRBJ1-5
CASSLDSYVQPQHF
TGTGCCAGCAGCTTAGATAGCTATGTCCAGCCCCAGCATTTT
>.|TRBV28|.|15|TRBJ1-6
CASSAYLGATHLLHF
TGTGCCAGCAGTGCCTATCTAGGGGCGACCCACCTCCTCCACTTT
>few|TRBV11-1|TRBD1|13|TRBJ1-6
CASRHYRGSPLHF
TGTGCCAGCAGACATTACAGGGGTTCACCCCTCCACTTT
>.|TRBV28|TRBD1|14|TRBJ1-4
CASSSGQWNEKLFF
TGTGCCAGCAGTTCGGGACAGTGGAATGAAAAACTGTTTTTT
>.|TRBV11-2|.|15|TRBJ2-1
CASRGGLAAYNEQFF
TGTGCCAGCAGGGGGGGGCTAGCGGCCTACAATGAGCAGTTCTTC
>.|TRBV28|.|15|TRBJ2-2
CASRYTWRNTGELFF
TGTGCCAGCAGGTACACCTGGAGGAACACCGGGGAGCTGTTTTTT
>few|TRBV21-1|.|15|TRBJ1-5
CASRHTPKSNQPQHF
TGTGCCAGCAGACACACACCGAAATCCAATCAGCCCCAGCATTTT
>.|TRBV7-9|.|15|TRBJ2-1
CASSLLRGGRNEQFF
TGTGCCAGCAGCTTACTTAGAGGCGGGCGGAATGAGCAGTTCTTC
>.|TRBV5-3|TRBD2|13|TRBJ2-7
CARSLRGGSEQYF
TGTGCCAGAAGCTTGCGGGGGGGATCCGAGCAGTACTTC